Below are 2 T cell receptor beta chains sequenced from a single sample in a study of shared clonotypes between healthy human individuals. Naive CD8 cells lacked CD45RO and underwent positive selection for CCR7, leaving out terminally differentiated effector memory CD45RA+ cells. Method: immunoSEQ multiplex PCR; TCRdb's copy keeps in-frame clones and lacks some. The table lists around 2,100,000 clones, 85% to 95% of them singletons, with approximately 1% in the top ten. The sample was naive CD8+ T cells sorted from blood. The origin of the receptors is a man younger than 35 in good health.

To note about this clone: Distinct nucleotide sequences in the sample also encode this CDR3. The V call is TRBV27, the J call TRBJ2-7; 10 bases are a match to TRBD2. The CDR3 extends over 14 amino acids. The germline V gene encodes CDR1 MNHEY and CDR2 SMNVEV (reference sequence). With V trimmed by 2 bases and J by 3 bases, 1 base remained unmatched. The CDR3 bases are TGTGCCAGCAGTTTACTAGCGGGAGACTACGAGCAGTACTTC. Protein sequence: CASSLLAGDYEQYF.

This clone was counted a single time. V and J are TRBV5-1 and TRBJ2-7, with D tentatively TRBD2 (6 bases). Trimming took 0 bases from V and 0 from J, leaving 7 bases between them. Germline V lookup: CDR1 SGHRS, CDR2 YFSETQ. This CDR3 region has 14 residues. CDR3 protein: CASSLVDYSYEQYF. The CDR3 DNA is TGCGCCAGCAGCTTGGTGGACTACTCCTACGAGCAGTACTTC.